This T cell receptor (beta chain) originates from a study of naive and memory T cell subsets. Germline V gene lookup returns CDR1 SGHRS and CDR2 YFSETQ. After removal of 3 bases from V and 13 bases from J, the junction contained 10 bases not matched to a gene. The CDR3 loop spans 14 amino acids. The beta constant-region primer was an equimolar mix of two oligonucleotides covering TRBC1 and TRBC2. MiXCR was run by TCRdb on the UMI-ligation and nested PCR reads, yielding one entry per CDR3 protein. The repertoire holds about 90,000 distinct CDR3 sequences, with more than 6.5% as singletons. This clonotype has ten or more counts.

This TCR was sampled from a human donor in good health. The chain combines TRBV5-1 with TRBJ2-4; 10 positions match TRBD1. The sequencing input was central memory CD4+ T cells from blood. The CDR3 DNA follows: TGCGCCAGCAGCTCGCGGACAGGGGGGTTCAAACAGTACTTC. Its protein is CASSSRTGGFKQYF.